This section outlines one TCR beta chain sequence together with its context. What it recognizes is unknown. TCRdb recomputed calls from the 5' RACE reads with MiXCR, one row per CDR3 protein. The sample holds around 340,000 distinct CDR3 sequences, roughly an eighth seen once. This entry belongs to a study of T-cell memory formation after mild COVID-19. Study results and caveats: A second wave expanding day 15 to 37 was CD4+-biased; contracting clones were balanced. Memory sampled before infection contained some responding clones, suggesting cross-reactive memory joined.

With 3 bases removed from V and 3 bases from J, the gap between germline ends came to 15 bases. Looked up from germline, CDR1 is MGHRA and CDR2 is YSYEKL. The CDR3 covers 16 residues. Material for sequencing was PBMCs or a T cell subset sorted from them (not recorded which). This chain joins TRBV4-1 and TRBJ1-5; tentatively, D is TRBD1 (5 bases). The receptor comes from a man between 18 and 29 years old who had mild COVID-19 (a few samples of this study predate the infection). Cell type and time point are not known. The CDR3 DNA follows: TGCGCCAGCAGCCAGGTGGGGCAGGGCGACAATCAGCCCCAGCATTTT. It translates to CASSQVGQGDNQPQHF.